This T cell receptor (beta chain) originates from a study of CXCR3-negative and CXCR3-positive naive CD8 T cells. The CDR3 has 15 residues. The germline CDR1 and CDR2 sequences are SNHLY and FYNNEI. The libraries of TRB cDNA were constructed through 5' RACE using UMI labels. TCRdb re-analyzed the 5' RACE reads; it lists each CDR3 protein once, without DNA. The sample data list 45,000 to 70,000 distinct CDR3 sequences. The sequenced sample was memory CD8+ T cells from blood. This chain links TRBV2 with TRBJ2-2; without DNA, the TCRdb call of TRBD2 cannot be checked. The receptor was derived from a human donor in good health. Some clones in this sample may be carry-over from other donors' samples. The CDR3 loop is CASSESWLPTGELFF.